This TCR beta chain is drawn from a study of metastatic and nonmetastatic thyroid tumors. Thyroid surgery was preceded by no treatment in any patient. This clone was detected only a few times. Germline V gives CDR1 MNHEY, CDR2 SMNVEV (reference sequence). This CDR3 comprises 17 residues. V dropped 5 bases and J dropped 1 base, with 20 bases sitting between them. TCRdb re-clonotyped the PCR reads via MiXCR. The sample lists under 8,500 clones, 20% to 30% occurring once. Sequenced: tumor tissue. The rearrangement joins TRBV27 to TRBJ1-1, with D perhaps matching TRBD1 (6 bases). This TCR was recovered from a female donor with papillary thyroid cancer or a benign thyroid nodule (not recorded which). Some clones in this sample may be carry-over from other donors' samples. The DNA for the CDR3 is TGTGCCAGCAGTCTACGCCTACAGGGAACCGGGAACACTGAAGCTTTCTTT. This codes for CASSLRLQGTGNTEAFF.